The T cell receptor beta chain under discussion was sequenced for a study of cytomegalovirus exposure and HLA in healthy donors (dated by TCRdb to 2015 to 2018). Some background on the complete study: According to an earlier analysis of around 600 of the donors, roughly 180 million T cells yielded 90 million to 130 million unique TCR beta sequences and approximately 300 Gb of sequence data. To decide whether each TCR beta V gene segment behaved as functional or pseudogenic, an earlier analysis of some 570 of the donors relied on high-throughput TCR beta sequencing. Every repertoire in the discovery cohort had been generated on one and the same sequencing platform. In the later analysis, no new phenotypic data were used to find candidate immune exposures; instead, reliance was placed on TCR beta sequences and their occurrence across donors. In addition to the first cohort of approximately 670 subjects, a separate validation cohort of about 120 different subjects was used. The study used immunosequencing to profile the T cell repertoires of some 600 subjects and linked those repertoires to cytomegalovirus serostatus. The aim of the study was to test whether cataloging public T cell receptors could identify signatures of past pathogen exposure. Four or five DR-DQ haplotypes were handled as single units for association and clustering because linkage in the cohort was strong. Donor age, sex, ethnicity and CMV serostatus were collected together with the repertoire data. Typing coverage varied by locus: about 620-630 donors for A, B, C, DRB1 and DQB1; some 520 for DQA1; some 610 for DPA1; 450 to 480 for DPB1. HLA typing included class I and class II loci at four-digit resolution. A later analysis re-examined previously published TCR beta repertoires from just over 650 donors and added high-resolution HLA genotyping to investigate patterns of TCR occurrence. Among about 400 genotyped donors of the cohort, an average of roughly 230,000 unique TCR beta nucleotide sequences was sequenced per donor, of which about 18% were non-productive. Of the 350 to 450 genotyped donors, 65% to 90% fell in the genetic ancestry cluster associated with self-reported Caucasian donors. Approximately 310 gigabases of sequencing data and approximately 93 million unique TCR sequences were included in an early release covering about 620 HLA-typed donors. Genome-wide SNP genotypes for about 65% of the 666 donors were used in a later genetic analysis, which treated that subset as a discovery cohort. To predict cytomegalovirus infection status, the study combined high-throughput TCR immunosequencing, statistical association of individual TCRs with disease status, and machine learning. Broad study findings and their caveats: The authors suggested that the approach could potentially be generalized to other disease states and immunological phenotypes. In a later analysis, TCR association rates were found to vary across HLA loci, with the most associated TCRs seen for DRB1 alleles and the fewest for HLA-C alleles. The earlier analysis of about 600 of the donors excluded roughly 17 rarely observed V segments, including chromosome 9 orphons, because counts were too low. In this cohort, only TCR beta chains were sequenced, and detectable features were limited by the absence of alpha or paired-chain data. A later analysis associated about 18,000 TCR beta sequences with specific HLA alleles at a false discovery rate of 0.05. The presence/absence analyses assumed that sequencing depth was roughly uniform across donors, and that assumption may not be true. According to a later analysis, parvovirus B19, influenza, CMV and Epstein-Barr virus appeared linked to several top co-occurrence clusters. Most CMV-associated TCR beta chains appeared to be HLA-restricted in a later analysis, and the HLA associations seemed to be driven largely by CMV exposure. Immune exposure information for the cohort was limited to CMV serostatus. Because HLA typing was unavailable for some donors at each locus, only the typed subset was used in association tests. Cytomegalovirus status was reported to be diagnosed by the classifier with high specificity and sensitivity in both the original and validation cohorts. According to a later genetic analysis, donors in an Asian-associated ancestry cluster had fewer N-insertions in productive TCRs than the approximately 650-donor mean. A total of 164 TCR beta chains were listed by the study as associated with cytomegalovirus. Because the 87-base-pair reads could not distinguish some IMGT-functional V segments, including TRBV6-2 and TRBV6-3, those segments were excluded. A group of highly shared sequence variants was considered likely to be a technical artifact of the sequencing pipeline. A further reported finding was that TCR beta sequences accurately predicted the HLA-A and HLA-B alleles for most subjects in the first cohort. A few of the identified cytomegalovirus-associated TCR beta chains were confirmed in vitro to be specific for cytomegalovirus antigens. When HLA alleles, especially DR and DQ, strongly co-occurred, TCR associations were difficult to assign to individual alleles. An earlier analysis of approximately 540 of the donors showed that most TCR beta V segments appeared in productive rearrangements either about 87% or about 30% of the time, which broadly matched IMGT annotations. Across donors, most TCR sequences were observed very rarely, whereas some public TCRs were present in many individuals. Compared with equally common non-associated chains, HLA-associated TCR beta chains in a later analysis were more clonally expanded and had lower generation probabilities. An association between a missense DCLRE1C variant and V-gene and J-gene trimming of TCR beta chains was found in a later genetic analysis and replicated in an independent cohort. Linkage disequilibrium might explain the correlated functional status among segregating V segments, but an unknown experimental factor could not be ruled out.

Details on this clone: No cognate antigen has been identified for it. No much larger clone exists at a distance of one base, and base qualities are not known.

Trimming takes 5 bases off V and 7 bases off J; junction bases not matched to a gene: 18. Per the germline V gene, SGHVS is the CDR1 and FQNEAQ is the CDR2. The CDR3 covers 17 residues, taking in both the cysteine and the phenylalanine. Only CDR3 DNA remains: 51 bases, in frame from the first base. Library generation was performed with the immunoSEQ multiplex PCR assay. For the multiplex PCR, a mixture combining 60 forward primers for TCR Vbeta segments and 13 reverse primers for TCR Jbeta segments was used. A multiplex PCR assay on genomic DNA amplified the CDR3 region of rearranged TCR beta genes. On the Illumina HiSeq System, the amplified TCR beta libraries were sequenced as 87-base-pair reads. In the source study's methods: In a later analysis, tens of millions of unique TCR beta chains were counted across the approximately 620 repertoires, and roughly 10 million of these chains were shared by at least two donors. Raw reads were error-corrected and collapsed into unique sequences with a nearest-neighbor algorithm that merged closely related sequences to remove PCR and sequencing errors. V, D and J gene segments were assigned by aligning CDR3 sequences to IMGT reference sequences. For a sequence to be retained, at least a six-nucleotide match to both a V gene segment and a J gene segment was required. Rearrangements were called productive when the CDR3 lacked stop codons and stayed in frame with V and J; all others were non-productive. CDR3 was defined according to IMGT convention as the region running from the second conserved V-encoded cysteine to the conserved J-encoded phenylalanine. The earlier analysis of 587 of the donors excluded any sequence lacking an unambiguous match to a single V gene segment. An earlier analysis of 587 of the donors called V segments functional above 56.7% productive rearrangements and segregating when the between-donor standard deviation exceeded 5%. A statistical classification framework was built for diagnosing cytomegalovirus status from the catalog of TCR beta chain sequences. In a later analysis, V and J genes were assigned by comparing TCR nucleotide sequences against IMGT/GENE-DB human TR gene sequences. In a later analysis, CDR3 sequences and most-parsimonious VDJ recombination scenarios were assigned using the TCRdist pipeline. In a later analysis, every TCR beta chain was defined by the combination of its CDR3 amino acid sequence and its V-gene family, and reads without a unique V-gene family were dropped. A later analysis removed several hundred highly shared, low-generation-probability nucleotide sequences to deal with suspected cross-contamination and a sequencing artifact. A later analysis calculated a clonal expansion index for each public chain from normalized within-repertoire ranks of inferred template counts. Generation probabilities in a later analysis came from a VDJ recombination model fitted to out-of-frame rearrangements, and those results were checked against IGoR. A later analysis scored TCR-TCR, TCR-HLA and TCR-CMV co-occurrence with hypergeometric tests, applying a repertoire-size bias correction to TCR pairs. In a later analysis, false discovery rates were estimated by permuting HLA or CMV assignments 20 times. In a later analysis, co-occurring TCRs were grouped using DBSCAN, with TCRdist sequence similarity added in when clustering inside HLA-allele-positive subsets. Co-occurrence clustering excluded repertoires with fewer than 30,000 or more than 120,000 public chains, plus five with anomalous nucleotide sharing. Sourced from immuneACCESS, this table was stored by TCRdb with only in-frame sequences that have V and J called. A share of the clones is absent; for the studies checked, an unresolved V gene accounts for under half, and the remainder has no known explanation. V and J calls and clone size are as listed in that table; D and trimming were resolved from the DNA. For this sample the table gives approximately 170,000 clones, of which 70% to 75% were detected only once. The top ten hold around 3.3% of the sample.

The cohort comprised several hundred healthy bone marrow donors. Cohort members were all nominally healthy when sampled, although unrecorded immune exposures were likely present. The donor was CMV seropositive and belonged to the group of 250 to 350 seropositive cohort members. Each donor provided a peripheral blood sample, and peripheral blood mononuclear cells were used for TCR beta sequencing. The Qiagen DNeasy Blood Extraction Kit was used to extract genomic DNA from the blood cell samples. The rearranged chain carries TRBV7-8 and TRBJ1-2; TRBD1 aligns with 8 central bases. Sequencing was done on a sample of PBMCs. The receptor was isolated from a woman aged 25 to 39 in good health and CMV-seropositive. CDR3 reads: CASSPQADRANFAGYTF. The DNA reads TGTGCCAGCAGCCCCCAAGCGGACAGGGCGAATTTTGCTGGCTACACCTTC.